This entry features one T cell receptor beta chain sequence. CDR3 size: 16 residues. Trimming removed 1 base from V and 1 base from J, with 11 bases in between. Per the germline V gene, CDR1 is SGHRS and CDR2 is YFSETQ. Profiling relied on immunoSEQ multiplex PCR, and the TCRdb table lists in-frame clones only, not all of them. The sample records tens of thousands of clones, roughly 89% being singletons. This entry is derived from a study of OX40 agonist ivuxolimab in advanced cancers. The origin of this receptor is an adult with an advanced solid tumor such as melanoma, head and neck, liver or kidney cancer. This material consisted of CD4+ or CD8+ T cells sorted from blood, taken in a trial of the OX40 agonist ivuxolimab. This chain links TRBV5-1 with TRBJ2-2, with D hard to call. CDR3 nucleotides: TGCGCCAGCAGCTTGTCGACGGTTGGGAACACCGGGGAGCTGTTTTTT. This gives the protein CASSLSTVGNTGELFF. Using reference TRBV5-1 and TRBJ2-2 for the parts outside the CDR3, the full variable domain is KAGVTQTPRYLIKTRGQQVTLSCSPISGHRSVSWYQQTPGQGLQFLFEYFSETQRNKGNFPGRFSGRQFSNSRSEMNVSTLELGDSALYLCASSLSTVGNTGELFFGEGSRLTVL.